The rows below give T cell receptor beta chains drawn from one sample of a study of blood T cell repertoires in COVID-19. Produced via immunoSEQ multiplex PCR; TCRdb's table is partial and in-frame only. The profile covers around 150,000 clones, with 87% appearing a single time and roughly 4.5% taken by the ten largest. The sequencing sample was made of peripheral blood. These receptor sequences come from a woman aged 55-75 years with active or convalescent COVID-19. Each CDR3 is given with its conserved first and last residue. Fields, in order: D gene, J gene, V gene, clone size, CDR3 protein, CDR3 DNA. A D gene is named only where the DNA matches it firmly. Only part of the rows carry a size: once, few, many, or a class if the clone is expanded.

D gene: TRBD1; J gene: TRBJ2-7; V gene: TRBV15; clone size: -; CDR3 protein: CATSLRTGNYEQYF; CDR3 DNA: TGTGCCACCAGCCTCCGGACAGGGAACTACGAGCAGTACTTC
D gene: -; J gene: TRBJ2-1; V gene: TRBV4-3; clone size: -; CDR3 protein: CASSPKWGGPYNEQFF; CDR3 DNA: TGCGCCAGCAGCCCAAAATGGGGCGGCCCCTACAATGAGCAGTTCTTC
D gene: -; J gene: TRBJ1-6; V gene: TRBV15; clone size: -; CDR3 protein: CATSRGTDSPLHF; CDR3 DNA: TGTGCCACCAGCAGAGGGACAGATTCACCCCTCCACTTT
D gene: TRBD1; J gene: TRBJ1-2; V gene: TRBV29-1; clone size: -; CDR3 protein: CSVEDRGTGEYGYTF; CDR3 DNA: TGCAGCGTTGAAGATCGAGGGACAGGGGAATATGGCTACACCTTC
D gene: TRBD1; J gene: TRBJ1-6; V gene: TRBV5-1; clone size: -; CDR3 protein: CASSFRDSYNSPLHF; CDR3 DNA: TGCGCCAGCAGCTTCAGGGACAGCTATAATTCACCCCTCCACTTT
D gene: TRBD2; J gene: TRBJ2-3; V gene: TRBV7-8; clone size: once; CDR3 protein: CASSLGGVGDTQYF; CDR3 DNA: TGTGCCAGCAGCTTGGGAGGGGTGGGAGATACGCAGTATTTT
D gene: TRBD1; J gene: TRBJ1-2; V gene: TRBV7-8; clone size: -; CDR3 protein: CASSWGQGHGYTF; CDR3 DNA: TGTGCCAGCAGCTGGGGACAGGGTCATGGCTACACCTTC
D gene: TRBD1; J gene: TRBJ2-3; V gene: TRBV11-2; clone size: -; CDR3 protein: CASSQTLAGTGTDTQYF; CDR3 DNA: TGTGCCAGCAGCCAAACACTCGCCGGGACAGGCACAGATACGCAGTATTTT
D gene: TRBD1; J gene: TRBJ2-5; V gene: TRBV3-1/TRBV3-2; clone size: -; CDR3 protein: CASSHSGGIEETQYF; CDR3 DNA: TGTGCCAGCAGCCACTCAGGGGGAATTGAGGAGACCCAGTACTTC
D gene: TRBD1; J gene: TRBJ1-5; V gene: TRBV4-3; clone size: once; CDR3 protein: CASSQDVRGNQPQHF; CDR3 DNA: TGCGCCAGCAGCCAAGATGTCAGGGGGAATCAGCCCCAGCATTTT
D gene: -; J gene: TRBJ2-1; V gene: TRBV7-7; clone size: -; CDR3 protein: CASSLAPFGQGYNEQFF; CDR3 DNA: TGTGCTAGCAGCTTAGCGCCCTTTGGGCAGGGATACAATGAGCAGTTCTTC
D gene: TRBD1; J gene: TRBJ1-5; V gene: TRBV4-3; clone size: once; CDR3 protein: CASSQDRGTIQPQHF; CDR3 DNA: TGCGCCAGCAGCCAGGACAGGGGAACAATTCAGCCCCAGCATTTT
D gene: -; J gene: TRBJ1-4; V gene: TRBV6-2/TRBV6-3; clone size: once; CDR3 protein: CASSSRRAGDEKLFF; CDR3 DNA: TGTGCCAGCAGTTCCCGGAGGGCTGGAGATGAAAAACTGTTTTTT
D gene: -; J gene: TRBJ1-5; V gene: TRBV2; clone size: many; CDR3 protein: CASSLDSGGNQPQHF; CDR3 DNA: TGTGCCAGCAGTCTCGACAGCGGGGGAAATCAGCCCCAGCATTTT
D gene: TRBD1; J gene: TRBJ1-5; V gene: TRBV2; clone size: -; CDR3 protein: CASREPPQGALNQPQHF; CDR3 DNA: TGTGCCAGCAGGGAACCCCCTCAGGGGGCCCTCAATCAGCCCCAGCATTTT
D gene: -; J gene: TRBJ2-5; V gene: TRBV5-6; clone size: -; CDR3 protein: CASSLGGPRSIIQETQYF; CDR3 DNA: TGTGCCAGCAGCTTGGGGGGGCCCCGCAGCATAATACAAGAGACCCAGTACTTC
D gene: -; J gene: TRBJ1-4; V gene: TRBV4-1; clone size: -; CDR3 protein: CASSQVGANNEKLFF; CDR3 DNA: TGCGCCAGCAGCCAAGTTGGGGCGAATAATGAAAAACTGTTTTTT
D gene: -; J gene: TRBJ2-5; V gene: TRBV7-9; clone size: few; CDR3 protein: CASSPGLQETQYF; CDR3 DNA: TGTGCCAGCAGCCCGGGACTCCAAGAGACCCAGTACTTC
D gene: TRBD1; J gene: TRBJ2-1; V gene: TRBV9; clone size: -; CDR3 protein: CASSATGTDYNEQFF; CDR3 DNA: TGTGCCAGCAGCGCGACCGGGACAGACTACAATGAGCAGTTCTTC
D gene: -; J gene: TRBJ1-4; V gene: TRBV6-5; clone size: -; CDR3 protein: CASSSSGGNEKLFF; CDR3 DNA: TGTGCCAGCAGTTCGAGCGGGGGTAATGAAAAACTGTTTTTT
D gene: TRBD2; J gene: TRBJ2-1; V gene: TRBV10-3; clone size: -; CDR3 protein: CAISTTSGGSYNEQFF; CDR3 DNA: TGTGCCATCAGTACTACTAGCGGGGGCTCCTACAATGAGCAGTTCTTC
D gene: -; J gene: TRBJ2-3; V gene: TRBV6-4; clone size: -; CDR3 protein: CASSREFPDTQYF; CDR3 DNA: TGTGCCAGCAGCCGGGAGTTCCCAGATACGCAGTATTTT
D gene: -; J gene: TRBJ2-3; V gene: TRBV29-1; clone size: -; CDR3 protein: CSAGTRITDTQYF; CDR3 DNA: TGCAGCGCCGGGACTCGCATCACAGATACGCAGTATTTT
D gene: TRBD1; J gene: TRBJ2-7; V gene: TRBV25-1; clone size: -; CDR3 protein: CASSPSGQVYEQYF; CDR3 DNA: TGTGCCAGCAGTCCTTCGGGACAGGTCTACGAGCAGTACTTC
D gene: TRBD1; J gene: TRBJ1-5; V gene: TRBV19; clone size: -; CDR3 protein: CASSFSTGGDQPQHF; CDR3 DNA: TGTGCCAGTAGTTTTTCGACAGGGGGAGACCAGCCCCAGCATTTT
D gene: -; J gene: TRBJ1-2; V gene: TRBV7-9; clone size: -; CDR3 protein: CASSLERANYGYTF; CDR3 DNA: TGTGCCAGCAGCTTAGAGAGGGCTAACTATGGCTACACCTTC
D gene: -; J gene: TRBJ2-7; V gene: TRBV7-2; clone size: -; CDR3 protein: CASSSGLTYEQYF; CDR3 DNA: TGTGCCAGCAGCTCAGGCCTAACCTACGAGCAGTACTTC
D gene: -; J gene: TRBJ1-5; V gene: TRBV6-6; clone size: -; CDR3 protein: CASRVEGQPQHF; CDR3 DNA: TGTGCCAGCAGGGTAGAGGGTCAGCCCCAGCATTTT
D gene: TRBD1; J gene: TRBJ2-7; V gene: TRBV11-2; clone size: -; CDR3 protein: CASTLLSLTGAPYEQYF; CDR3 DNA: TGTGCCAGCACCTTGCTATCCCTAACAGGGGCACCCTACGAGCAGTACTTC
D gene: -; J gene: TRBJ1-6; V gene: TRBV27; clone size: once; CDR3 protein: CASNSVGSYSPLHF; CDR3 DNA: TGTGCCAGCAATTCCGTTGGCTCCTATTCACCCCTCCACTTT
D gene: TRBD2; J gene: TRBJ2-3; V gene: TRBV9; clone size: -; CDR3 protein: CASSLRTSGGSDTQYF; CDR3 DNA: TGTGCCAGCAGCCTTCGGACTAGCGGGGGGTCAGATACGCAGTATTTT
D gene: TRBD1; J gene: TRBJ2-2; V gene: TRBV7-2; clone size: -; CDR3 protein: CASSLGGGQGGTGELFF; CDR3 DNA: TGTGCCAGCAGCTTAGGAGGGGGACAGGGTGGCACCGGGGAGCTGTTTTTT
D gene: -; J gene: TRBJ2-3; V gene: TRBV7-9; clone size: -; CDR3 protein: CASSQGQAGADTQYF; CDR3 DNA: TGTGCCAGCAGCCAGGGACAGGCGGGGGCAGATACGCAGTATTTT
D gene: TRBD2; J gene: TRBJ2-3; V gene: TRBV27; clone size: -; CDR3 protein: CASRAGLAGNTQYF; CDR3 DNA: TGTGCCAGCAGGGCGGGACTAGCGGGGAATACGCAGTATTTT
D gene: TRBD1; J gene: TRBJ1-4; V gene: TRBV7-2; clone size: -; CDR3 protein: CASSLQQGGGEKLFF; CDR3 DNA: TGTGCCAGCAGCTTACAACAGGGGGGAGGTGAAAAACTGTTTTTT
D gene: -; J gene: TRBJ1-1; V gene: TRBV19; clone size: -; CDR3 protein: CASSLRGAAEAFF; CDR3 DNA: TGTGCCAGTAGTCTGCGGGGGGCGGCTGAAGCTTTCTTT
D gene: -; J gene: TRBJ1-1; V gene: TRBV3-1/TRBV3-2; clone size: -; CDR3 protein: CASSQGRVNTEAFF; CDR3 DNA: TGTGCCAGCAGCCAAGGCAGGGTGAACACTGAAGCTTTCTTT
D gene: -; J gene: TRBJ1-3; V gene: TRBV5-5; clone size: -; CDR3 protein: CASSPRVLGTIYF; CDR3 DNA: TGTGCCAGCAGCCCCAGGGTTCTCGGCACCATATATTTT
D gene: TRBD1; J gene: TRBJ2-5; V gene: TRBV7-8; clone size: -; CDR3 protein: CASSLSIQGRPKTQYF; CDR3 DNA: TGTGCCAGCAGCTTATCGATACAGGGGCGCCCTAAGACCCAGTACTTC
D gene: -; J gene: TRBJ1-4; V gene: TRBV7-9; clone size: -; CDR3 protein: CASSSLGQPTNEKLFF; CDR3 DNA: TGTGCCAGCAGCTCCCTCGGACAACCAACTAATGAAAAACTGTTTTTT
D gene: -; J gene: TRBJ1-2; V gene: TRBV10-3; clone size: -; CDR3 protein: CAISEDRDYGYTF; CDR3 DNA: TGTGCCATCAGTGAAGATCGGGACTATGGCTACACCTTC
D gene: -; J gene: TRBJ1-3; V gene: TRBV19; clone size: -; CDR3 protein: CASSIAGIGNTIYF; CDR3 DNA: TGTGCCAGTAGTATTGCAGGGATTGGAAACACCATATATTTT
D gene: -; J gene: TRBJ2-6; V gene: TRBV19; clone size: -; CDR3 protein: CASLLGSSGANVLTF; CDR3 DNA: TGTGCCAGCCTTCTAGGGAGCTCTGGGGCCAACGTCCTGACTTTC
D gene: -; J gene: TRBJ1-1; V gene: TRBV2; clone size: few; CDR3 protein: CASSEGYWAFF; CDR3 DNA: TGTGCCAGCAGTGAGGGCTACTGGGCTTTCTTT
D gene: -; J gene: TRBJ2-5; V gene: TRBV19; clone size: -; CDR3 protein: CASRVQQTQYF; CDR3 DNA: TGTGCCAGCCGAGTACAGCAGACCCAGTACTTC
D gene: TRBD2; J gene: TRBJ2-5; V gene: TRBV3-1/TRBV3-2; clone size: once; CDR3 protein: CASSQRGGRSETQYF; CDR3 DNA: TGTGCCAGCAGCCAACGGGGGGGCCGGTCGGAGACCCAGTACTTC
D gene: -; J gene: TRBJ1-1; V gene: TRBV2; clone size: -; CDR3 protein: CASSESWGLGTEAFF; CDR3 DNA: TGTGCCAGCAGTGAATCGTGGGGGCTGGGGACTGAAGCTTTCTTT
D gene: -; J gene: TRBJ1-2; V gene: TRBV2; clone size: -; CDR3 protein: CASSVGSRHGYTF; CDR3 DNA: TGTGCCAGCAGTGTGGGTTCCAGGCATGGCTACACCTTC
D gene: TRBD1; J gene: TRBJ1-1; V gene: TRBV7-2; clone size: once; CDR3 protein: CASSLRGQGVEAFF; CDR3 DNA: TGTGCCAGCAGCTTAAGGGGACAGGGTGTCGAAGCTTTCTTT
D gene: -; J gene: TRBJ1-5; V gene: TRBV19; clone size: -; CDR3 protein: CASSIRTEHSNQPQHF; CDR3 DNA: TGTGCCAGTAGTATCCGGACAGAACATAGCAATCAGCCCCAGCATTTT
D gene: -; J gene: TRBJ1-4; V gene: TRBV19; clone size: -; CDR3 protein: CASSISGTYSEKLFF; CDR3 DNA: TGTGCCAGTAGTATAAGCGGGACGTACTCTGAAAAACTGTTTTTT
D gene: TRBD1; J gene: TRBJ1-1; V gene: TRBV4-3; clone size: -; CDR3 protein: CASSQHNRGPREAFF; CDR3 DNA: TGCGCCAGCAGCCAACATAACAGGGGGCCCCGGGAAGCTTTCTTT
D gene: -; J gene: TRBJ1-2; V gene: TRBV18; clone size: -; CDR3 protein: CASSPPTPANYGYTF; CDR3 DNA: TGTGCCAGCTCACCACCCACACCAGCTAACTATGGCTACACCTTC
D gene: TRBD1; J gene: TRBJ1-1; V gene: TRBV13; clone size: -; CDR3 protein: CASSPSRGQVNTEAFF; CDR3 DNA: TGTGCCAGCAGCCCAAGTAGGGGACAGGTGAACACTGAAGCTTTCTTT
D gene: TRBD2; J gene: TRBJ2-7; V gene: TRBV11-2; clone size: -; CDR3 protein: CASSLALAGIYEQYF; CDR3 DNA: TGTGCCAGCAGCTTAGCGCTAGCGGGTATCTACGAGCAGTACTTC
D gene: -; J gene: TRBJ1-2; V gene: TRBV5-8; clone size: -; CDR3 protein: CASLAPRLGSYGYTF; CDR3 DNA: TGTGCCAGCTTGGCCCCCAGGCTTGGGTCGTATGGCTACACCTTC
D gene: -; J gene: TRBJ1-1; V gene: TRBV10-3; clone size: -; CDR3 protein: CAINQGRENTEAFF; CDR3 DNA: TGTGCCATCAATCAGGGCAGGGAGAACACTGAAGCTTTCTTT
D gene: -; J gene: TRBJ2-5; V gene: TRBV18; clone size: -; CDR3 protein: CASSPGALETQYF; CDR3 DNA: TGTGCCAGCTCACCGGGGGCCCTCGAGACCCAGTACTTC
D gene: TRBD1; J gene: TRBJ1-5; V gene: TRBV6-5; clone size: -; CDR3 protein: CASSYGDRNQPQHF; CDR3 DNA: TGTGCCAGCAGTTACGGGGACAGAAATCAGCCCCAGCATTTT